The 6 T cell receptor beta chains presented below share a single source sample, sequenced in a study of cytomegalovirus exposure and HLA in healthy donors. 60 Vbeta and 13 Jbeta primers were used in PCR. TCRdb's copy holds only in-frame clones and misses some; the assay was immunoSEQ multiplex PCR. The sample includes about 160,000 clones, more than 70% of them seen just once. The sample comprised PBMCs. Receptors were obtained from a man in his fifties or sixties in good health and CMV-seronegative.

This clone was seen a few times. V gene TRBV11-2 combines with J gene TRBJ1-1, with TRBD1 identical over 7 bases. The CDR3 has 13 residues. CDR1 is SGHAT and CDR2 is FQNNGV in the germline V gene. V gave up 4 bases and J gave up 7 bases; unmatched junction bases: 6. CDR3 residues: CASSSQTGNEAFF. In DNA, the CDR3 is TGTGCCAGCAGCTCCCAGACAGGGAATGAAGCTTTCTTT. The full variable domain, with the rest looked up from reference TRBV11-2 and TRBJ1-1, is EAGVAQSPRYKIIEKRQSVAFWCNPISGHATLYWYQQILGQGPKLLIQFQNNGVVDDSQLPKDRFSAERLKGVDSTLKIQPAKLEDSAVYLCASSSQTGNEAFFGQGTRLTVV.

J is TRBJ2-7 and V is TRBV7-9; tentatively, D is TRBD1 (5 bases). V dropped 5 bases and J dropped 6 bases, with 23 bases sitting between them. Germline-derived CDR1 and CDR2 are SEHNR and FQNEAQ (reference sequence). There are 16 residues in the CDR3. The CDR3 reads CASSRQIPNPPGEQYF. In nucleotides, the CDR3 is TGTGCCAGCAGCCGACAGATCCCAAACCCTCCGGGCGAGCAGTACTTC. Full variable domain (remainder filled in from reference TRBV7-9 and TRBJ2-7): DTGVSQNPRHKITKRGQNVTFRCDPISEHNRLYWYRQTLGQGPEFLTYFQNEAQLEKSRLLSDRFSAERPKGSFSTLEIQRTEQGDSAMYLCASSRQIPNPPGEQYFGPGTRLTVT.

The CDR3, as DNA: TGCGCCAGCAGCTCCTTGGCAGGGAATCAAGATACGCAGTATTTT. Translation: CASSSLAGNQDTQYF. V and J are TRBV5-1 and TRBJ2-3; D perhaps matches TRBD1 (5 bases). Trimming cost V 3 bases and J 5 bases, with 16 bases left between them. The CDR3 runs 15 residues. Germline V gene lookup returns CDR1 SGHRS and CDR2 YFSETQ.

The rearrangement joins TRBV19 to TRBJ1-1, with 10 bases lining up with TRBD1. V lost 6 bases, J lost 2 bases, and 3 bases stayed unmatched. CDR1 and CDR2 (germline): LNHDA, SQIVND (reference sequence). This CDR3 contains 14 residues. DNA for the CDR3: TGTGCCAGTAGGGAGACAGGGGGCAACACTGAAGCTTTCTTT. It specifies CASRETGGNTEAFF. Filled out from reference TRBV19 and TRBJ1-1, the complete variable domain reads DGGITQSPKYLFRKEGQNVTLSCEQNLNHDAMYWYRQDPGQGLRLIYYSQIVNDFQKGDIAEGYSVSREKKESFPLTVTSAQKNPTAFYLCASRETGGNTEAFFGQGTRLTVV.

CDR3 loop: CASSSRPYEQYF. CDR3 coding DNA: TGTGCCAGCAGCTCTCGTCCCTACGAGCAGTACTTC. V gene TRBV28 combines with J gene TRBJ2-5; D is ambiguous. The J call may be in error: the DNA end matches TRBJ2-7 better. The CDR3 totals 12 residues. Germline V gives CDR1 MDHEN, CDR2 SYDVKM.

The chain recombines TRBV5-1 with TRBJ1-6; the match to TRBD1 covers 9 bases. The V gene end was trimmed by 4 bases and the J gene end by 13 bases; junction bases not matched to a gene: 12. There are 15 residues in the CDR3. Germline CDR1 SGHRS, CDR2 YFSETQ. The CDR3 sequence: CASSPPGTGRMPLHF. Here the CDR3 DNA reads TGCGCCAGCAGCCCGCCCGGGACAGGGCGTATGCCCCTCCACTTT.